Below are 14 T cell receptor beta chains sequenced from a single sample in a study of shared clonotypes between healthy human individuals. The protocol was immunoSEQ multiplex PCR, while the TCRdb copy is restricted to in-frame clones and leaves out a portion. The sample records roughly 760,000 clones, 74% being singletons. Sequencing was carried out using memory CD4+ T cells sorted from blood. As to subset: CD45RA-negative fraction. The receptors here all came from a woman aged 25 to 45 in good health.

The gene calls are TRBV28 and TRBJ2-5; D not certain. The last part of the DNA fits TRBJ2-7 better; the J call may be wrong. Germline lookup yields CDR1 MDHEN and CDR2 SYDVKM. CDR3 length: 11 amino acids. The CDR3 coding sequence is TGTGCCAGCAGTTTTTTTTACGAGCAGTACTTC. This encodes CASSFFYEQYF.

The V call is TRBV29-1, the J call TRBJ1-1; D uncertain. The germline V gene encodes CDR1 SQVTM and CDR2 ANQGSEA. The V gene lost 2 bases and the J gene lost 0 bases, with 13 bases spanning the gap. This CDR3 is built from 15 residues. The DNA of the CDR3 is TGCAGCGTTGAAATTTCTGGGCAGCTGAACACTGAAGCTTTCTTT. It is translated as CSVEISGQLNTEAFF.

In nucleotides, the CDR3 is TGTGCCAGCACCTTCGTCGATGGCCTGGGGGATGAGCAGTTCTTC. Its protein product is CASTFVDGLGDEQFF. The rearrangement uses TRBV28 and TRBJ2-1; D tentatively fits TRBD1 or TRBD2 (5 bases each). The CDR3 totals 15 residues. Germline CDR1 reads MDHEN; CDR2 reads SYDVKM. The V end was cut by 7 bases, the J end by 8 bases, with 21 bases between.

Worth noting for this clone: Given a much more abundant clone one base away, this may be a read error. Other DNA variants within this sample encode the same CDR3. The V call is TRBV19, the J call TRBJ1-4; 7 positions match TRBD1. With V trimmed by 6 bases and J by 4 bases, 2 bases remained unmatched. Germline V gene lookup returns CDR1 LNHDA and CDR2 SQIVND (reference sequence). This CDR3 is 13 amino acids long. Here the CDR3 reads CASRGTDNEKLFF. The CDR3 nucleotides are TGTGCCAGTAGGGGGACAGATAATGAAAAACTGTTTTTT.

The chain couples TRBV7-2 to TRBJ2-1, with D possibly being TRBD2 (5 bases). Trimming took 5 bases from V and 9 from J, leaving 8 bases between them. Germline assignment: CDR1 SGHTA and CDR2 FQGNSA. The CDR3 sequence is 11 residues long. The CDR3 here is CASSPSGEQFF. CDR3 nucleotides: TGTGCCAGCAGCCCGAGCGGTGAGCAGTTCTTC.

Concerning this clone itself: Within the sample, other DNA sequences also encode this same CDR3. This CDR3 is CASSLDLNTEAFF. CDR3 nucleotides: TGCGCCAGCAGCTTGGACCTGAACACTGAAGCTTTCTTT. V gene TRBV5-1 combines with J gene TRBJ1-1; no clear D. Deletions cut 0 bases from V and 0 bases from J, with 3 bases between. CDR3 length: 13 amino acids. The germline V gene has CDR1 SGHRS and CDR2 YFSETQ.

In the case of this clone: This is likely a read error, given that the CDR3 carries no conserved phenylalanine or tryptophan at its end. The DNA is omitted, as the CDR3 cannot be located on it reliably, and the CDR3 follows TCRdb's listing. The CDR3 region is CSAREPLIL. J is TRBJ1-1 and V is TRBV20-1. The CDR3 has 9 amino acids, counting both end residues. Germline loops: CDR1 DFQATT, CDR2 SNEGSKA (reference sequence).

Remarks on this clone: Other DNA sequences in the sample encode the same CDR3. This chain uses TRBV19 with TRBJ2-1; no definite D call. The CDR3 runs to 15 residues. The germline V gene has CDR1 LNHDA and CDR2 SQIVND (reference sequence). Trimming cost V 5 bases and J 0 bases, with 11 bases left between them. DNA for the CDR3: TGTGCCAGTAGTTACACGCCGAGCTCCTACAATGAGCAGTTCTTC. Its protein product is CASSYTPSSYNEQFF. Based on the CDR3 plus reference TRBV19 and TRBJ2-1, the full variable domain is DGGITQSPKYLFRKEGQNVTLSCEQNLNHDAMYWYRQDPGQGLRLIYYSQIVNDFQKGDIAEGYSVSREKKESFPLTVTSAQKNPTAFYLCASSYTPSSYNEQFFGPGTRLTVL.

In this sample, this clone turned up a few times. The rearrangement uses TRBV7-2 and TRBJ2-7; no clear D. This CDR3 spans 13 amino acids. The V end was cut by 4 bases, the J end by 3 bases, with 10 bases between. CDR1 SGHTA and CDR2 FQGNSA come from the germline V gene. The CDR3 nucleotides are TGTGCCAGCAGCTCCTATACTGACTACGAGCAGTACTTC. This sequence encodes CASSSYTDYEQYF.

This clone was recorded a few times. This chain links TRBV30 with TRBJ2-7; weak D call: TRBD1 (5 bases). The CDR3 is made up of 14 amino acids. Trimming removed 3 bases from V and 0 bases from J, with 12 bases in between. The germline CDR1 and CDR2 sequences are GTSNPN and SVGIG (reference sequence). The CDR3 DNA reads TGTGCCTGGAGGAAGACAGAGGACTCCTACGAGCAGTACTTC. Residues: CAWRKTEDSYEQYF.

This clone was picked up a small number of times. The chain couples TRBV28 to TRBJ1-1; maybe TRBD1 (5 bases). There are 12 residues in the CDR3. Deletions cut 11 bases from V and 5 bases from J, with 15 bases between. CDR1 and CDR2 from the germline V gene are MDHEN and SYDVKM. The CDR3 sequence: CACQKGTTEAFF. The CDR3 nucleotides read TGTGCCTGTCAGAAGGGGACGACTGAAGCTTTCTTT.

The rearrangement uses TRBV27 and TRBJ1-1; D not certain. This CDR3 has 14 residues. V lost 5 bases and J 5 bases, leaving 15 bases between the germline ends. Germline V gene data show CDR1 as MNHEY and CDR2 as SMNVEV (reference sequence). CDR3 bases: TGTGCCAGCAGTAGAGACACCGTCCGGACTGAAGCTTTCTTT. Its protein is CASSRDTVRTEAFF.

This chain joins TRBV5-5 and TRBJ1-5; D gene unclear. Germline V gene lookup returns CDR1 SGHKS and CDR2 YYEKEE (reference sequence). Trimming cost V 3 bases and J 1 base, with 8 bases left between them. CDR3 length: 14 amino acids. CDR3 DNA: TGTGCCAGCAGCTCCCGGGAGAGCAATCAGCCCCAGCATTTT. Protein: CASSSRESNQPQHF.

This chain joins TRBV10-2 and TRBJ2-2, with no clear D. The germline V and J ends were trimmed by 7 bases and 1 base, with 7 bases remaining between them. The germline gives CDR1 WSHSY, CDR2 SAAADI. The CDR3 contains 13 residues. CDR3 DNA sequence: TGCGCCAGCACCCGCGGGAACACCGGGGAGCTGTTTTTT. This sequence encodes CASTRGNTGELFF.